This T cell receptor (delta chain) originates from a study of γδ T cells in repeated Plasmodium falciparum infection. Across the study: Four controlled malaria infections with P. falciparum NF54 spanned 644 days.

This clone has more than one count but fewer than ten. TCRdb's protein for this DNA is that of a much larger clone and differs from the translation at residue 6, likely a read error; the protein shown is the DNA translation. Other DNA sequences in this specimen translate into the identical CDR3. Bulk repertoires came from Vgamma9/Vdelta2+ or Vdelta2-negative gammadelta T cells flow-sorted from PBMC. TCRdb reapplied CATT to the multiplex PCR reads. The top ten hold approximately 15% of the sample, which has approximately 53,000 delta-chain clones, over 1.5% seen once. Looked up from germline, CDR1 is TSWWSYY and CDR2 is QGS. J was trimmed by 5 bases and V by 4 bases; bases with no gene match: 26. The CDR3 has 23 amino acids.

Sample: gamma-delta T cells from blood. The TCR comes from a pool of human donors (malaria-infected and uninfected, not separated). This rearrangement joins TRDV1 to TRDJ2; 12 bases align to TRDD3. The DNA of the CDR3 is TGTGCTCTTGGGGCCTTAAAACCTACACTGGGGGATACCCCTCCCCTCCTAACAGCACAACTCTTCTTT. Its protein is CALGALKPTLGDTPPLLTAQLFF.